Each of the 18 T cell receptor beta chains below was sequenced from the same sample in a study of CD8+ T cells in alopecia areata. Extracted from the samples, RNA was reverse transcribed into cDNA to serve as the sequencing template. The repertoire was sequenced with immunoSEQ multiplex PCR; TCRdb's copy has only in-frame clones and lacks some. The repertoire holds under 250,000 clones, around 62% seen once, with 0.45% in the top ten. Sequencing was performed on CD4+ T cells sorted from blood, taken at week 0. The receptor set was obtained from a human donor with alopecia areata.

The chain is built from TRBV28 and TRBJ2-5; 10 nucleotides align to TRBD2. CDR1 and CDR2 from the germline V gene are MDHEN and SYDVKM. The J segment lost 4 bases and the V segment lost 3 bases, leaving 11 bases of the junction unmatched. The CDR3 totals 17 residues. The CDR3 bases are TGTGCCAGCAGTTTGTCGGGGAGCGGGAGGGCCGGAGAGACCCAGTACTTC. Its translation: CASSLSGSGRAGETQYF.

CDR3: CASSLSGLPGNEQFF. DNA of the CDR3: TGTGCCAGCAGCCTATCGGGACTCCCGGGAAATGAGCAGTTCTTC. This chain links TRBV7-8 with TRBJ2-1; TRBD2 is a possible D gene (6 bases). The germline gives CDR1 SGHVS, CDR2 FQNEAQ. V gave up 5 bases and J gave up 7 bases, with 18 bases separating them. This CDR3 has 15 residues.

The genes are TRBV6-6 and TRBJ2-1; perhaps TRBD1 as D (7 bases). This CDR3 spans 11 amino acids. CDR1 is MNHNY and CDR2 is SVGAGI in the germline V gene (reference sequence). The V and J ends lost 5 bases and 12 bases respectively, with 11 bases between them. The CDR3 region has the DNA TGTGCCAGCAGTAACAGGGGAGGGCAGTTCTTC. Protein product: CASSNRGGQFF.

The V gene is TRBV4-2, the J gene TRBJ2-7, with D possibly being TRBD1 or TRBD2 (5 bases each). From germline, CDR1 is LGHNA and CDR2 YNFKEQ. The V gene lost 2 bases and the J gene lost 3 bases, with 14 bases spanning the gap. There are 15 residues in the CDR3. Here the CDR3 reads CASSQQLGANYEQYF. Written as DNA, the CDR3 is TGTGCCAGCAGCCAACAACTCGGGGCAAACTACGAGCAGTACTTC.

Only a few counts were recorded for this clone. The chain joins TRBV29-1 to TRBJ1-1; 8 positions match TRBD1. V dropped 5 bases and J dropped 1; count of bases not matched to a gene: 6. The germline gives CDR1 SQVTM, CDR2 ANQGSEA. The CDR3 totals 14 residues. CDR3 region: CSVTTGVWNTEAFF. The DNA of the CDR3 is TGCAGCGTTACGACAGGGGTGTGGAACACTGAAGCTTTCTTT.

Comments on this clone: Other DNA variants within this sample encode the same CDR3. This CDR3 is CASSSDGNYGYTF. CDR3 sequence (DNA): TGCGCCAGCAGCTCGGACGGGAACTATGGCTACACCTTC. The V call is TRBV5-1, the J call TRBJ1-2; no reliable D call. From germline, CDR1 is SGHRS and CDR2 YFSETQ. There are 13 residues in the CDR3. The germline V and J ends were trimmed by 3 bases and 2 bases, with 8 bases remaining between them.

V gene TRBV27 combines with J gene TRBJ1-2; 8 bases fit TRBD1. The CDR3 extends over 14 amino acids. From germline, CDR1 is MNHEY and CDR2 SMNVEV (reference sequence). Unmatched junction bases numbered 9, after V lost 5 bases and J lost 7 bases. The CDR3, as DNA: TGTGCCAGCAGTCGTACCAGGGGGCCTCGTGGCTACACCTTC. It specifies CASSRTRGPRGYTF.

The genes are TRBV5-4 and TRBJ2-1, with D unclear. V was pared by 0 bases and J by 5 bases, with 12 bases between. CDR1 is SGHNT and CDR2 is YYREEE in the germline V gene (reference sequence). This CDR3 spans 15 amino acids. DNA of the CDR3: TGTGCCAGCAGCTTGGCCGTCGAGGCCGACAATGAGCAGTTCTTC. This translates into CASSLAVEADNEQFF.

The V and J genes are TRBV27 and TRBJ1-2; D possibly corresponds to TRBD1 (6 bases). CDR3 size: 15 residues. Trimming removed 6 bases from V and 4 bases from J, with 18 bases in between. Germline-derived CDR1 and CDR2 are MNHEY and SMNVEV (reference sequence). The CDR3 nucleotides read TGTGCCAGCAGATTTTCTGGACAGAAGAGCTATGGCTACACCTTC. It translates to CASRFSGQKSYGYTF.

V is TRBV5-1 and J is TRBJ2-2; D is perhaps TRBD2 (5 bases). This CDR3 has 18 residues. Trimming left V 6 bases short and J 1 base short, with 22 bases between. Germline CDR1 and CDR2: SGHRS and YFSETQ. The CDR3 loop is CASKELKMGSKNTGELFF. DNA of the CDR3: TGCGCCAGCAAGGAATTGAAGATGGGGAGCAAGAACACCGGGGAGCTGTTTTTT.

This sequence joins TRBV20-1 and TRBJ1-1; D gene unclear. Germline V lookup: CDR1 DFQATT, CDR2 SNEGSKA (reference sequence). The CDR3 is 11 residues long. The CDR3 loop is CRPSQGTEAFF. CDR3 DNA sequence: TGCAGACCTTCGCAAGGCACTGAAGCTTTCTTT.

CDR3 in amino acids: CASSVHSGSQETQYF. CDR3 in DNA: TGTGCCAGCAGCGTCCATAGCGGGAGCCAAGAGACCCAGTACTTC. The chain links TRBV9 to TRBJ2-5; TRBD2 agrees at 9 bases. Germline CDR1 SGDLS, CDR2 YYNGEE. CDR3 length equals 15 residues. After removal of 2 bases from V and 1 base from J, the junction contained 3 bases not matched to a gene.

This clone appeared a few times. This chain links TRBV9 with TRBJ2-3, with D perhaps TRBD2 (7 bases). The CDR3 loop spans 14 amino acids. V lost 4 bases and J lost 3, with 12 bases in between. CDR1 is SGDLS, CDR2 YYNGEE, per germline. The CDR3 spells CASSRGRVTDTQYF. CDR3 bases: TGTGCCAGCAGCAGGGGGAGGGTAACAGATACGCAGTATTTT.

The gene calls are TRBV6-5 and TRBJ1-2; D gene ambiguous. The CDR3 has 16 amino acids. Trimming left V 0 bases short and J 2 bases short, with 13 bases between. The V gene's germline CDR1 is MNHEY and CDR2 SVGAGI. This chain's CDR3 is CASSYSNGPRNYGYTF. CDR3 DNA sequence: TGTGCCAGCAGTTACTCGAATGGACCCAGAAACTATGGCTACACCTTC.

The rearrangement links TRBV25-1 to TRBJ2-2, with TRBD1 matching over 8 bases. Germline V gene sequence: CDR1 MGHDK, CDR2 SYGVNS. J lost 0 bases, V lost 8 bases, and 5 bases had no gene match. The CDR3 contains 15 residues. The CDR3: CASADRGPNTGELFF. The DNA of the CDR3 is TGTGCCAGCGCCGACAGGGGACCGAACACCGGGGAGCTGTTTTTT.

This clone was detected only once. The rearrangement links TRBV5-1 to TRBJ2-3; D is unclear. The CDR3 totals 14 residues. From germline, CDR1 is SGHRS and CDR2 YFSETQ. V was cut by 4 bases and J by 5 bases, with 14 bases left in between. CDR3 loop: CASSPNAPQDTQYF. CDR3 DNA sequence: TGCGCCAGCAGCCCTAACGCCCCTCAAGATACGCAGTATTTT.

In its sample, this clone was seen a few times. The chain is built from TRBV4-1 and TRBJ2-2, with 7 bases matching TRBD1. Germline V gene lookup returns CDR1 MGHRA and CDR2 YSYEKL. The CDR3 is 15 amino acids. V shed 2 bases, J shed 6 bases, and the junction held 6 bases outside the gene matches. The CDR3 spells CASSQPTGVSGELFF. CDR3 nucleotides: TGCGCCAGCAGCCAACCCACAGGGGTGTCCGGGGAGCTGTTTTTT.

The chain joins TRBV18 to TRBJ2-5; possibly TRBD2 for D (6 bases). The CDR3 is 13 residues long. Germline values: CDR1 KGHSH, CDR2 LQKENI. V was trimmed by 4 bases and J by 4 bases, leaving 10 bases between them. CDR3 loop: CASSQSGPETQYF. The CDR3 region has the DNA TGTGCCAGCTCACAAAGCGGGCCAGAGACCCAGTACTTC. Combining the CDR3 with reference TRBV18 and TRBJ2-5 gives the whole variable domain NAGVMQNPRHLVRRRGQEARLRCSPMKGHSHVYWYRQLPEEGLKFMVYLQKENIIDESGMPKERFSAEFPKEGPSILRIQQVVRGDSAAYFCASSQSGPETQYFGPGTRLLVL.